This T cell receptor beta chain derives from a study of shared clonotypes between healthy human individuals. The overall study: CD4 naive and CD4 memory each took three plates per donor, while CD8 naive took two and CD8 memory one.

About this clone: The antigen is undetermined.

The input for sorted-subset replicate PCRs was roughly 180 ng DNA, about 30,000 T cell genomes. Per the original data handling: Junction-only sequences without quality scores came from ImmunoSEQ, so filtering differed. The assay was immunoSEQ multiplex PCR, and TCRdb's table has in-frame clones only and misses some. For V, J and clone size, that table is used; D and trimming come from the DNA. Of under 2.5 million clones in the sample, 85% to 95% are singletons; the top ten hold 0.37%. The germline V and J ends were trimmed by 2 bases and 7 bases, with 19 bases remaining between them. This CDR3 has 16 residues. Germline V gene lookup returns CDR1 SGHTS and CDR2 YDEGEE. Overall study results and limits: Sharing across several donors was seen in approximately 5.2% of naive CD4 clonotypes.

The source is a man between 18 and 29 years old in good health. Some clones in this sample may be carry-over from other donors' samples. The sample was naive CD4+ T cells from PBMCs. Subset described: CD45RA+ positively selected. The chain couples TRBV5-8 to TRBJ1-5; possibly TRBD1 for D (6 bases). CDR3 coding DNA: TGTGCCAGCAGCTTTGGTTTGGGGGGGGCTGGCCAGCCCCAGCATTTT. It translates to CASSFGLGGAGQPQHF.